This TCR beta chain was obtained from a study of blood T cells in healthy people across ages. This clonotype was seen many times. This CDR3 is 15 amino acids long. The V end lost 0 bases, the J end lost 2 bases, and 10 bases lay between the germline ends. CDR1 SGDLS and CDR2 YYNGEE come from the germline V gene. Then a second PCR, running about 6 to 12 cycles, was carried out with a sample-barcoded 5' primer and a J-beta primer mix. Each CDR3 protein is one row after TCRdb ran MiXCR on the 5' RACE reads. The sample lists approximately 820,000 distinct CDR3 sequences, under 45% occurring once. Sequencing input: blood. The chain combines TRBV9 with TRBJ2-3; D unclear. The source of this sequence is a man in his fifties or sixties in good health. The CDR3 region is CASSVGSLFTDTQYF. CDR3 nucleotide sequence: TGTGCCAGCAGCGTAGGTAGCCTATTCACAGATACGCAGTATTTT.